This T cell receptor (beta chain) was sequenced in a study of blood T cell repertoires in COVID-19. For the study at large: Italy, Spain and the United States were the sources of the convalescent and acute COVID-19 samples.

Libraries were prepared by immunoSEQ multiplex PCR; TCRdb keeps only in-frame clonotypes and omits some of them. Found here are about 300,000 clones, about 87% of them singletons; the top ten hold approximately 7%. There are 15 residues in the CDR3. Trimming took 5 bases from V and 4 from J; bases not matched to a gene: 5. Germline lookup yields CDR1 SGHTA and CDR2 FQGTGA. This receptor was identified in a woman in her 30s who had recovered from COVID-19. The chain recombines TRBV7-3 with TRBJ2-6, with 7 bases that match TRBD2. The sequenced sample was peripheral blood. The CDR3 reads CASSRGVSGANVLTF. The CDR3 DNA reads as TGTGCCAGCAGCCGGGGGGTTTCCGGGGCCAACGTCCTGACTTTC. Filled out from reference TRBV7-3 and TRBJ2-6, the complete variable domain reads GAGVSQTPSNKVTEKGKYVELRCDPISGHTALYWYRQSLGQGPEFLIYFQGTGAADDSGLPNDRFFAVRPEGSVSTLKIQRTERGDSAVYLCASSRGVSGANVLTFGAGSRLTVL.